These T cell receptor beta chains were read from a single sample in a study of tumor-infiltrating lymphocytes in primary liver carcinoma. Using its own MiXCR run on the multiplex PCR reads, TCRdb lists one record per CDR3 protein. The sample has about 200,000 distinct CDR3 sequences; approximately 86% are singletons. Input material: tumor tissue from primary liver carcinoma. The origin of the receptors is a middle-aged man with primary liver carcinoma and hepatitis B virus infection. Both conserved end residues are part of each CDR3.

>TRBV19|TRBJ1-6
CASGGYRNNSPLHF
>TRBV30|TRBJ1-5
CAWNVNRRNQPQHF
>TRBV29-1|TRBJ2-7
CSVDVAAGNEQYF
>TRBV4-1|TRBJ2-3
CASSQDRGSVSNTRYF
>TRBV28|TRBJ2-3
CASIGLAGTFSSTDTQYF
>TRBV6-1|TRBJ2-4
CARSDTGWFGKNIQYF
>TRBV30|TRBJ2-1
CAWSVQRGGPQQFF
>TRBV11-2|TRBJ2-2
CASSLGEETGELFF
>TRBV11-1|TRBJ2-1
CASNLARGDFRDDQFF
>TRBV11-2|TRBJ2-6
CATQRPHSGAYILTF
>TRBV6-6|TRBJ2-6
CAATGTGGAGANVPTF
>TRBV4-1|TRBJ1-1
CASSQAQAGMNTEAFF
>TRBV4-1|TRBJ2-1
CASTQDYGQEYNEEFF
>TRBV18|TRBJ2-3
CASSPISPPEDTQYF
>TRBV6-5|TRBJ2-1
CTGSSKRAEIYNEQFF
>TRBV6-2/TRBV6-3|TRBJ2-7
CASTERYLYEQYF
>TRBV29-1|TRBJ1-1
CSAIGQGTEAFF
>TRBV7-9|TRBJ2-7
CTSSTPGLAEPYEQYF
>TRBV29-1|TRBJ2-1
CSVVWAQGGEQFF
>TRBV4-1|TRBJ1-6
CASSHSWTDSPFHF
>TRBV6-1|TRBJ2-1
CASTSTRDSCNDQFF
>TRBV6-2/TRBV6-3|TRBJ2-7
CASSLRDRAHEHYF
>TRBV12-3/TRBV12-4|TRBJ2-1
CANNKRDNSLRDEQFF
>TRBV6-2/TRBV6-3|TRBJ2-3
CASSYLAGGPTETQYF
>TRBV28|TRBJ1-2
CASRRAAYGYTF
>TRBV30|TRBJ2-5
CAWETGEKTHYF
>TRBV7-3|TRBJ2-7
CASSLERAYEQYF
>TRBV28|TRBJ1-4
CASNSTGTGGLNEKLFF
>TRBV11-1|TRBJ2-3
CVSRSVGSSVGARTDKQYF
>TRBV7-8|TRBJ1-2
CASSLVAGGDYGYIF
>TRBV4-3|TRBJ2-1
CASSQLTGKLSYNEEFF
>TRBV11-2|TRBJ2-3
CASTLNRQGDTQYF
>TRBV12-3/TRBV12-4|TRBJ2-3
CASREGTGSCAQYF
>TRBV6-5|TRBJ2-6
CASRYRGAGANVLTF
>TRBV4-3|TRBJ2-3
CASNQDRACGRGLVDTQYF
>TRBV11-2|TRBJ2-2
CATRPGRTEELFF
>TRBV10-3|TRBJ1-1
CAIKRGDRDNTEAFF
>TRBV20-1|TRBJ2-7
CSAWGPREQYF
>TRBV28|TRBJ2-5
CASIPPTPTGWETQYF
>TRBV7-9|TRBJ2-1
CASSSPPRFDEQFF
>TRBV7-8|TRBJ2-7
CARSPRTSGSMNSYEEYF
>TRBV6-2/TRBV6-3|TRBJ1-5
CAGSYRPGVQPQNF